This TCR beta chain originates from a study of T-cell reconstitution after alpha-beta-depleted transplantation in children. Researchers prepared the TCRbeta library using unique molecular identifiers, the study reports. TCRdb reprocessed the PCR reads via MiXCR and lists one record per CDR3 protein. The sample carries 400,000 to 550,000 distinct CDR3 sequences, approximately 10% recorded once. Trimming at V came to 3 bases and at J to 12 bases, leaving 7 bases not matched to a gene. Germline CDR1 LNHNV, CDR2 YYDKDF (reference sequence). The CDR3 totals 13 residues. Remarks on this clonotype: The antigen is unknown. A single base separates this from a much larger clone, so it may be a read error.

Findings and caveats of the study: Some patients' high day-60 TCRbeta diversity was attributed to recipient cells surviving conditioning. Reportedly, only several hundred clones from non-depleted graft cells drove alpha-beta T-cell counts at about two months. T cells produced anew were the main source of T-cell counts and diversity one year after transplant.

This clonotype was obtained from a child between 2 and 9 years old with inherited bone marrow failure, due to receive a stem cell transplant. The source was PBMCs, collected before TCRalphabeta/CD19-depleted stem cell transplant. The gene calls are TRBV15 and TRBJ1-3; TRBD1 aligns across 8 bases. The chain's CDR3 is CATSRTGERIIYF. The CDR3 coding sequence is TGTGCCACCAGCAGGACAGGGGAGCGGATCATATATTTT.